The TCR beta chain described here comes from a study of OX40 agonist ivuxolimab in advanced cancers. Across the study: Patients got intravenous ivuxolimab at 0.01 to 10 mg/kg every 2 weeks. Patients with prior anti-PD-1, anti-PD-L1 or anti-CTLA-4 therapy were eligible; less than 50% had some.

General study findings and limits: Clones of CD4+ and CD8+ blood T cells grew by week 6 at doses of 0.1 to 3.0 mg/kg. Antigen specificity remained undetermined for the expanded peripheral T cells.

V was clipped by 2 bases and J by 4 bases; unmatched bases: 7. CDR1 MNHEY and CDR2 SVGAGI come from the germline V gene. This CDR3 has 15 residues. As to this clone: Its antigen is not identified.

Sequencing used immunoSEQ multiplex PCR; TCRdb keeps in-frame clones, though not all of them. The sample records tens of thousands of clones, 70% to 90% being singletons. J is TRBJ1-1 and V is TRBV6-5, with TRBD1 matching over 7 bases. Sequencing was performed on CD4+ or CD8+ T cells sorted from blood, taken in a trial of the OX40 agonist ivuxolimab. The clonotype comes from an adult with an advanced solid tumor such as melanoma, head and neck, liver or kidney cancer. This chain's CDR3 is CASSYGFTGATEAFF. CDR3 nucleotide sequence: TGTGCCAGCAGTTACGGATTTACAGGGGCCACTGAAGCTTTCTTT.